Each of the 13 T cell receptor beta chains below was sequenced from the same sample in a study of beta chain features in type 1 diabetes. As every portion of the isolated RNA was reverse transcribed, the sequencing read expressed TCRB transcripts. The table came from immunoSEQ multiplex PCR; TCRdb's copy has only in-frame clones and leaves some out. This table holds 900,000 or so clones, roughly a sixth found once. Input material: naive CD4+ T cells from blood. These receptors were collected from a woman aged 18-30 years in good health.

This clone was counted only a few times. V usage is TRBV5-4 and J usage is TRBJ1-2; D is uncertain. Germline V gives CDR1 SGHNT, CDR2 YYREEE (reference sequence). V was trimmed by 5 bases and J by 4 bases, leaving 18 bases between them. The CDR3 runs to 15 residues. CDR3 sequence reads: CASRPDRTVPYGYTF. The CDR3 region has the DNA TGTGCCAGCAGACCTGACCGTACGGTCCCCTATGGCTACACCTTC. The full variable domain, with the rest looked up from reference TRBV5-4 and TRBJ1-2, is ETGVTQSPTHLIKTRGQQVTLRCSSQSGHNTVSWYQQALGQGPQFIFQYYREEENGRGNFPPRFSGLQFPNYSSELNVNALELDDSALYLCASRPDRTVPYGYTFGSGTRLTVV.

J is TRBJ2-1 and V is TRBV5-1; D is unresolved. The CDR3 sequence is 13 residues long. Germline values: CDR1 SGHRS, CDR2 YFSETQ. The ends were cut back, 5 bases at V and 6 bases at J, with 12 bases in the middle. The CDR3 DNA reads as TGCGCCAGCAGTCGAAGTTTGGGCAATGAGCAGTTCTTC. This encodes CASSRSLGNEQFF.

The gene calls are TRBV5-4 and TRBJ2-5, with a weak D call TRBD2 (6 bases). Trimming removed 7 bases from V and 4 bases from J, with 23 bases in between. The CDR3 has 16 residues. Looked up from germline, CDR1 is SGHNT and CDR2 is YYREEE (reference sequence). CDR3 DNA sequence: TGTGCCAGCTTTTCACAGAAGGGGAGGTCGCCAGAGACCCAGTACTTC. This codes for CASFSQKGRSPETQYF.

V and J are TRBV23-1 and TRBJ2-5; TRBD1 matches 8 bases. TRBV23-1 is designated an ORF whose function remains uncertain. Trimming removed 6 bases from V and 5 bases from J; junction bases left unmatched: 11. This CDR3 spans 15 amino acids. Written as DNA, the CDR3 is TGCGCCAGCAGACAGGGGGTGAGAGATGGGGAGACCCAGTACTTC. Amino acid sequence: CASRQGVRDGETQYF.

This rearrangement joins TRBV5-1 to TRBJ2-7; D might be TRBD1 (6 bases). Looked up from germline, CDR1 is SGHRS and CDR2 is YFSETQ. The germline V and J ends were trimmed by 4 bases and 5 bases, with 16 bases remaining between them. CDR3 size: 14 residues. The CDR3, as DNA: TGCGCCAGCAGCCCGAGCCAGGGGTGGAACGAGCAGTACTTC. It is translated as CASSPSQGWNEQYF. Full variable domain (remainder filled in from reference TRBV5-1 and TRBJ2-7): KAGVTQTPRYLIKTRGQQVTLSCSPISGHRSVSWYQQTPGQGLQFLFEYFSETQRNKGNFPGRFSGRQFSNSRSEMNVSTLELGDSALYLCASSPSQGWNEQYFGPGTRLTVT.

This chain links TRBV2 with TRBJ1-4; a possible D gene is TRBD1 (5 bases). The germline V gene has CDR1 SNHLY and CDR2 FYNNEI. This CDR3 has 14 residues. Deletions cut 8 bases from V and 5 bases from J, with 15 bases between. CDR3 residues: CASERDGTNEKLFF. CDR3 bases: TGTGCCAGCGAAAGGGACGGGACGAATGAAAAACTGTTTTTT. Looking up the rest from reference TRBV2 and TRBJ1-4 gives the full variable domain: EPEVTQTPSHQVTQMGQEVILRCVPISNHLYFYWYRQILGQKVEFLVSFYNNEISEKSEIFDDQFSVERPDGSNFTLKIRSTKLEDSAMYFCASERDGTNEKLFFGSGTQLSVL.

This clone occurred a few times. The V call is TRBV27, the J call TRBJ2-7; no definite D call. V lost 6 bases to trimming and J lost 3 bases, with 9 bases between them. CDR1 and CDR2 (germline): MNHEY, SMNVEV (reference sequence). CDR3 length equals 12 residues. CDR3 sequence reads: CASRRGDYEQYF. The CDR3 bases are TGTGCCAGCAGGCGAGGAGACTACGAGCAGTACTTC.

The table lists this clone with a few counts. The chain is built from TRBV28 and TRBJ2-2, with D hard to call. The CDR3 consists of 17 residues. Germline CDR1 reads MDHEN; CDR2 reads SYDVKM. The germline V and J ends were trimmed by 5 bases and 6 bases, with 22 bases remaining between them. The CDR3 DNA reads as TGTGCCAGCAGTCCCAAACACAAGTCGGGTAAAGCCGGGGAGCTGTTTTTT. Amino acids: CASSPKHKSGKAGELFF.

This clone has a handful of counts. The CDR3 nucleotides are TGTGCCACCAGCAGACCGACAAAGAACTATGGCTACACCTTC. Translating it yields CATSRPTKNYGYTF. The V gene is TRBV15, the J gene TRBJ1-2; D uncertain. The germline CDR1 and CDR2 sequences are LNHNV and YYDKDF (reference sequence). The CDR3 is 14 amino acids. V was shortened by 2 bases and J by 2 bases, with 9 bases between the two germline ends.

This clone appeared a few times. The chain carries TRBV7-2 and TRBJ2-5, with no clear D. The CDR3 is 14 amino acids. With 4 bases removed from V and 5 bases from J, the gap between germline ends came to 14 bases. Germline-derived CDR1 and CDR2 are SGHTA and FQGNSA. The CDR3 region is CASSYRPNSETQYF. CDR3 bases: TGTGCCAGCAGCTACAGACCTAATTCGGAGACCCAGTACTTC.

On this clone itself: Additional DNA sequences in this sample encode the identical CDR3. The chain employs TRBV2 and TRBJ2-3, with TRBD2 matching 7 bases. Trimming at V came to 4 bases and at J to 1 base, leaving 2 bases not matched to a gene. The CDR3 covers 14 residues. Per the germline V gene, CDR1 is SNHLY and CDR2 is FYNNEI. CDR3 in DNA: TGTGCCAGCAGTGGAACTAGCGGCACAGATACGCAGTATTTT. It is translated as CASSGTSGTDTQYF. The full variable domain, completed using reference TRBV2 and TRBJ2-3, is EPEVTQTPSHQVTQMGQEVILRCVPISNHLYFYWYRQILGQKVEFLVSFYNNEISEKSEIFDDQFSVERPDGSNFTLKIRSTKLEDSAMYFCASSGTSGTDTQYFGPGTRLTVL.

This clone was observed a handful of times. The CDR3 nucleotides read TGTGCCAGCAGTCCAGGGTGGGGGGAAAAACTGTTTTTT. Translated: CASSPGWGEKLFF. The genes are TRBV27 and TRBJ1-4; D might be TRBD1 (5 bases). This CDR3 contains 13 residues. From germline, CDR1 is MNHEY and CDR2 SMNVEV (reference sequence). V was clipped by 5 bases and J by 8 bases, with 12 bases between them.

CDR3 region: CASNPKGNEKLFF. The DNA for the CDR3 is TGTGCCAGTAATCCCAAAGGGAATGAAAAACTGTTTTTT. The chain joins TRBV19 to TRBJ1-4; D gene uncertain. From germline, CDR1 is LNHDA and CDR2 SQIVND (reference sequence). The CDR3 has 13 amino acids. V lost 7 bases to trimming and J lost 5 bases, with 11 bases between them. Full variable domain (remainder filled in from reference TRBV19 and TRBJ1-4): DGGITQSPKYLFRKEGQNVTLSCEQNLNHDAMYWYRQDPGQGLRLIYYSQIVNDFQKGDIAEGYSVSREKKESFPLTVTSAQKNPTAFYLCASNPKGNEKLFFGSGTQLSVL.